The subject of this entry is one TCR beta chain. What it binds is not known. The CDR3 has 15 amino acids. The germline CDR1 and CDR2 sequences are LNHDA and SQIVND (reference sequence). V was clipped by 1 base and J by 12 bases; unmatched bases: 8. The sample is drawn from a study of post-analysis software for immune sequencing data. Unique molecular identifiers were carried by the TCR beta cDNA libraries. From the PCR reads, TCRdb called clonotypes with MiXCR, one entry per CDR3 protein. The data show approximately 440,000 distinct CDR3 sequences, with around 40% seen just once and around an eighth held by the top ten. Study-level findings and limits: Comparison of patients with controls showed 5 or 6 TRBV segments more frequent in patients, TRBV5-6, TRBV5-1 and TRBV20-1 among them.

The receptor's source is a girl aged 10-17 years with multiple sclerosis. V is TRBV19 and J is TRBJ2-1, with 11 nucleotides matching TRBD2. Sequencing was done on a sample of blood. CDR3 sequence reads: CASSIGGTSGSGQFF. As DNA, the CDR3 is TGTGCCAGTAGTATAGGCGGGACTAGCGGATCTGGGCAGTTCTTC.